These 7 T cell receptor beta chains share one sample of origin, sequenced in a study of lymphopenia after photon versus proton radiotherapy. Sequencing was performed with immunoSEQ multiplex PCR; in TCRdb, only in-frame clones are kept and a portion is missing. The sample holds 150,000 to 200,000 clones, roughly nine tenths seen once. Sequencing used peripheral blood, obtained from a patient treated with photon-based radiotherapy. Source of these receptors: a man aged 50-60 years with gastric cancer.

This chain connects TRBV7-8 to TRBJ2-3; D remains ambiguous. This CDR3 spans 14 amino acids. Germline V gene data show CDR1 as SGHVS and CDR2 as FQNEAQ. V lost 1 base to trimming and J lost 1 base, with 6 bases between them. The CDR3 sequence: CASSLGQRTDTQYF. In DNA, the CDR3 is TGTGCCAGCAGCTTAGGACAACGCACAGATACGCAGTATTTT.

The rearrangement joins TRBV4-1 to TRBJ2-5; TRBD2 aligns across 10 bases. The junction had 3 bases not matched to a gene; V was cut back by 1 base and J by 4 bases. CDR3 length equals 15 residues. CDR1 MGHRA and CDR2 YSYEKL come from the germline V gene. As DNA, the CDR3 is TGCGCCAGCAGCCAAGTTCTAGCGGGAGCAGAGACCCAGTACTTC. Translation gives CASSQVLAGAETQYF.

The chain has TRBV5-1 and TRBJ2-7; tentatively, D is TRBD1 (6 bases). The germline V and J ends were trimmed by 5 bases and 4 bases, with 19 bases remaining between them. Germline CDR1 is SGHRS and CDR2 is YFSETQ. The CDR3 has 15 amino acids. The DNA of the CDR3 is TGCGCCAGCAGAATCGGGACACGGAACTCTTACGAGCAGTACTTC. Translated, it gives CASRIGTRNSYEQYF.

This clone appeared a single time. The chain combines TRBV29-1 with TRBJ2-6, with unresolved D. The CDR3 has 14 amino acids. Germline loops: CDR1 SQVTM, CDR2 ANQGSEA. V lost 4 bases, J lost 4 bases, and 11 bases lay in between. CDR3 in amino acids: CSVGVGYGANVLTF. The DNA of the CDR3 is TGCAGCGTTGGGGTGGGATACGGGGCCAACGTCCTGACTTTC.

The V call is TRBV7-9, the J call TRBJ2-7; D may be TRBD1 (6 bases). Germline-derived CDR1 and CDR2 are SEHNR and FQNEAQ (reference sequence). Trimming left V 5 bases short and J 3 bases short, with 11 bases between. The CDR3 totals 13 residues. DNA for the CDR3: TGTGCCAGCAGCATATCACAGGGCTACGAGCAGTACTTC. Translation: CASSISQGYEQYF.

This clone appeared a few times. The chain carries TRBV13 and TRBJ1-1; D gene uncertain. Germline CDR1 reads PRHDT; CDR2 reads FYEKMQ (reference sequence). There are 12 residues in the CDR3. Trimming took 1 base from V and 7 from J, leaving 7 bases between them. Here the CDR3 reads CASSLAGGEAFF. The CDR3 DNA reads TGTGCCAGCAGCTTAGCCGGTGGTGAAGCTTTCTTT.

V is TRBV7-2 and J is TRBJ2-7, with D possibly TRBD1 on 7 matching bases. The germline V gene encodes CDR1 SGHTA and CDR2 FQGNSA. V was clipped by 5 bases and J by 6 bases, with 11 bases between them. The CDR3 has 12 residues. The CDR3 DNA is TGTGCCAGCAGCGCCCAGGGGGGCGAGCAGTACTTC. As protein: CASSAQGGEQYF.